Here is one TCR beta chain with its context. Its antigen is unknown. From the reads, TCRdb called clonotypes with MiXCR, one entry per CDR3 protein. The sample yields around 25,000 distinct CDR3 sequences, approximately 22% seen once. V shed 4 bases and J 6 bases; nucleotides not matched to a gene: 4. Germline V gene lookup returns CDR1 MNHEY and CDR2 SVGEGT. The CDR3 loop spans 13 amino acids. The source of the sample is a study of T cell repertoires in cytomegalovirus infection. About the research overall: Newly reported HLA-C-restricted and thoroughly characterized HLA-B-restricted CMV epitopes were employed. Public signatures in TCR beta pointed to CMV infection and matching HLA type. Study results and caveats: HLA-C-restricted, CMV-specific TCR beta clonotypes were dominant ex vivo.

The sample here was CD8+ T cells from cultured PBMCs, taken from culture after CMV antigen stimulation. The rearrangement links TRBV6-2 or TRBV6-3 to TRBJ2-3; 7 bases agree with TRBD2. The TCR comes from a human donor in good health (CMV status not recorded). Some clones in this sample may be carry-over from other donors' samples. Here the CDR3 DNA reads TGTGCCAGCAGTTCCAGCGGGGTGGATACGCAGTATTTT. Amino acid sequence: CASSSSGVDTQYF.